The TCR beta chain under discussion was sequenced for a study of blood T cell repertoires in COVID-19. Study-wide context: In each case, the material was cDNA or gDNA derived from T cells, B-cell-depleted T cells, or PBMCs.

TCRdb's copy holds only in-frame clones and misses some; the assay was immunoSEQ multiplex PCR. This table holds approximately 360,000 clones, roughly 90% found once. Trimming cost V 4 bases and J 7 bases; bases outside gene matches: 10. This CDR3 region has 14 residues. Looked up from germline, CDR1 is MNHEY and CDR2 is SVGEGT. The sequenced sample consisted of PBMCs or T cells enriched from blood (not recorded which). The clonotype comes from a woman younger than 45 with acute COVID-19. The chain couples TRBV6-2 or TRBV6-3 to TRBJ2-7; 7 nucleotides line up with TRBD1. CDR3 loop: CASSSRGQTDEQYF. CDR3 DNA sequence: TGTGCCAGCAGTTCCCGGGGACAGACCGATGAGCAGTACTTC.